Shown below are 6 T cell receptor beta chains from a single sample sequenced in a study of T cell repertoires in cytomegalovirus infection. Each CDR3 protein is one row after TCRdb ran MiXCR on the reads. The table has some 180,000 distinct CDR3 sequences, about 15% seen once. Specimen: CD8+ T cells from PBMCs. These receptors all come from a human donor in good health (CMV status not recorded). Some clones in this sample may be carry-over from other donors' samples.

This clonotype was detected only once. The gene calls are TRBV20-1 and TRBJ2-5; 7 bases fit TRBD2. This CDR3 is 14 amino acids long. Germline CDR1 and CDR2: DFQATT and SNEGSKA (reference sequence). Germline trimming cut 5 bases from V and 4 bases from J; bases unmatched to any gene: 10. The CDR3 DNA reads TGCAGTGCTTTCCCAAGGACGGGGGGAGAGACCCAGTACTTC. Protein: CSAFPRTGGETQYF.

This clonotype was counted ten times or more. This sequence joins TRBV7-2 and TRBJ2-7; tentatively, D is TRBD1 (6 bases). The CDR3 consists of 15 residues. The germline V and J ends were trimmed by 5 bases and 4 bases, with 18 bases remaining between them. The germline V gene has CDR1 SGHTA and CDR2 FQGNSA. CDR3 nucleotides: TGTGCCAGCAGCCAAATGGGGACAACGGGATACGAGCAGTACTTC. Protein sequence: CASSQMGTTGYEQYF.

The rearrangement uses TRBV20-1 and TRBJ2-3; 9 bases map to TRBD1. The V and J ends lost 5 bases and 2 bases, in that order; junction bases with no gene match: 8. The CDR3 is 15 residues long. CDR1 and CDR2 from the germline V gene are DFQATT and SNEGSKA (reference sequence). This CDR3 reads CSAPSWTGDTDTQYF. In DNA, the CDR3 is TGCAGTGCTCCCAGTTGGACAGGGGACACAGATACGCAGTATTTT.

The chain has TRBV6-4 and TRBJ1-2; 7 bases match TRBD1. The CDR3 length is 15 residues. Germline trimming cut 0 bases from V and 8 bases from J; bases unmatched to any gene: 9. CDR1 and CDR2 (germline): MRHNA, SNTAGT. This CDR3 is CASSDSPTGYEGYTF. The CDR3 nucleotides are TGTGCCAGCAGTGACTCGCCGACAGGGTACGAGGGCTACACCTTC.

The J gene is TRBJ1-1, the V gene TRBV7-8; 10 positions agree with TRBD1. The junction had 7 bases not matched to a gene; V was cut back by 4 bases and J by 2 bases. In germline, CDR1 is SGHVS, CDR2 FQNEAQ. The CDR3 runs to 16 residues. CDR3 coding DNA: TGTGCCAGCAGCTCCCGGGACAGGGGCATAAACACTGAAGCTTTCTTT. Its translation: CASSSRDRGINTEAFF. Complete variable domain (other parts from reference TRBV7-8 and TRBJ1-1): GAGVSQSPRYKVAKRGQDVALRCDPISGHVSLFWYQQALGQGPEFLTYFQNEAQLDKSGLPSDRFFAERPEGSVSTLKIQRTQQEDSAVYLCASSSRDRGINTEAFFGQGTRLTVV.

This clonotype appeared many times. The rearrangement joins TRBV24-1 to TRBJ2-3; 11 bases align to TRBD1. The germline V gene encodes CDR1 KGHDR and CDR2 SFDVKD. CDR3 length equals 17 residues. J lost 2 bases, V lost 7 bases, and 10 bases had no gene match. The CDR3 DNA reads TGTGCCACCAGCCCCGGAAGGACAGGGGGCTTCACAGATACGCAGTATTTT. Its protein is CATSPGRTGGFTDTQYF.